This T cell receptor (beta chain) is drawn from a study of a mutant IDH1 vaccine in newly diagnosed glioma. Study summary: Vaccination began 4-6 weeks post radiotherapy alone, or with temozolomide cycles. A roughly 60% male, approximately 38% female split and a mean age of 40.4 years characterized treated patients. Earlier therapy was either radiotherapy, temozolomide, or both, and most got both.

Trimming cost V 5 bases and J 4 bases; bases outside gene matches: 9. CDR3 length equals 16 residues. Germline CDR1 reads SGHAT; CDR2 reads FQNNGV. This sample's time point: week 47, end of study. What each vaccine dose contained was 300 ug of mutant IDH1 20-mer peptide, accompanied by topical imiquimod. Using immunoSEQ multiplex PCR, the repertoire was profiled, and TCRdb retains in-frame clones only, with some absent. Here the sample spans about 94,000 clones, roughly 86% being singletons. General study results and limits: Induction of immune responses by the vaccine occurred in just under 95% of patients.

Regarding this clone: Its antigen is unknown.

This sequence joins TRBV11-2 and TRBJ2-1; 9 bases line up with TRBD2. The receptor comes from a woman aged 50 to 60 with glioma. Sequencing was performed on PBMCs, taken from a glioma patient whose treatment included an IDH1 peptide vaccine. The CDR3: CASSRRGGRVYNEQFF. For the CDR3, the DNA is TGTGCCAGCAGCCGCCGTGGCGGGAGGGTTTACAATGAGCAGTTCTTC.